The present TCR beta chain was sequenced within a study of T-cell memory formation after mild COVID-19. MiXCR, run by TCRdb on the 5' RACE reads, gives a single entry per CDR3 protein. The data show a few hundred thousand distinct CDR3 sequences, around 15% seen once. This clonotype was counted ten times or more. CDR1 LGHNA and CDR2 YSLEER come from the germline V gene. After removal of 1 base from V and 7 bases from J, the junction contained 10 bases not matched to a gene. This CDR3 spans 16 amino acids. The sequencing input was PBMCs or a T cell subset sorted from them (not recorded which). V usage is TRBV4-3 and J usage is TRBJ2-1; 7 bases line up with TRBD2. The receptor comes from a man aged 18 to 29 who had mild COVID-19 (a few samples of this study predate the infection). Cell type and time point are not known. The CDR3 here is CASSQGSSGPQNEQFF. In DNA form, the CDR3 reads TGCGCCAGCAGCCAAGGGAGTAGCGGGCCCCAAAATGAGCAGTTCTTC.